A single sample gave rise to the 22 T cell receptor beta chains below, sequenced in a study of OX40 agonist ivuxolimab in advanced cancers. The library came from the immunoSEQ multiplex PCR assay. TCRdb limited this immuneACCESS table to in-frame rearrangements with V and J called. A share of clones is missing; checked studies link under half to unresolved V genes, and the rest is unexplained. Recorded for this sample are over 55,000 clones; around 80% of them occurred a single time. Just under 2.5% of the sample is held by the ten biggest clonotypes. The specimen was CD4+ or CD8+ T cells sorted from blood, collected in a trial of the OX40 agonist ivuxolimab. These receptors were taken from an adult with an advanced solid tumor such as melanoma, head and neck, liver or kidney cancer.

The chain uses TRBV12-2 and TRBJ1-4; the table's D call of TRBD1 was not tested on the DNA. TRBV12-2 represents a pseudogene. This CDR3 region has 17 residues. The CDR3 nucleotides are TGTGCAAGTCGCCGATCCCTACCAGGAACTTATAATGAAAAACTGTTTTTT. Translating it yields CASRRSLPGTYNEKLFF.

The rearrangement links TRBV7-3 to TRBJ1-1, with a weak D call TRBD1 (5 bases). Looked up from germline, CDR1 is SGHTA and CDR2 is FQGTGA. V lost 4 bases to trimming and J lost 3 bases, with 9 bases between them. There are 13 residues in the CDR3. In DNA, the CDR3 is TGTGCCAGCAGCTCAGGACAAGACACTGAAGCTTTCTTT. Its protein product is CASSSGQDTEAFF.

V usage is TRBV30 and J usage is TRBJ1-1; possible D gene TRBD1, 6 bases. Germline assignment: CDR1 GTSNPN and CDR2 SVGIG (reference sequence). CDR3 length equals 14 residues. Deletions cut 7 bases from V and 0 bases from J, with 15 bases between. The CDR3 reads CASPRGNMNTEAFF. The CDR3 DNA is TGTGCCTCACCAAGGGGGAACATGAACACTGAAGCTTTCTTT.

The chain links TRBV5-3 to TRBJ1-2; a possible D gene is TRBD1 (5 bases). TRBV5-3 is sorted into the ORF group, with uncertain function. V was shortened by 1 base and J by 4 bases, with 20 bases between the two germline ends. The CDR3 totals 17 residues. CDR3 nucleotide sequence: TGTGCCAGAAGCTTGCTCTTCCGGCAGGGTATCTCCTATGGCTACACCTTC. Residues: CARSLLFRQGISYGYTF.

This chain links TRBV7-2 with TRBJ2-3; 16 positions match TRBD2. This CDR3 spans 18 amino acids. In germline, CDR1 is SGHTA, CDR2 FQGNSA. Unmatched junction bases numbered 11, after V lost 2 bases and J lost 9 bases. The DNA for the CDR3 is TGTGCCAGCAGCTTATTTGATCGAGGGACTAGCGGGGGGGTAACGCAGTATTTT. Translated: CASSLFDRGTSGGVTQYF.

The rearrangement uses TRBV6-6 and TRBJ2-5, with 12 bases lining up with TRBD2. J lost 5 bases, V lost 8 bases, and 9 bases had no gene match. The CDR3 is made up of 15 amino acids. CDR1 and CDR2 from the germline V gene are MNHNY and SVGAGI (reference sequence). The CDR3 region has the DNA TGTGCCAGCGGAAAGACTAGCGGGGGAAGGGAGACCCAGTACTTC. This gives the protein CASGKTSGGRETQYF.

This sequence joins TRBV19 and TRBJ2-2, with D possibly being TRBD1 (6 bases). The germline V gene has CDR1 LNHDA and CDR2 SQIVND (reference sequence). Trimming shortened V by 3 bases and J by 3 bases, and 17 bases separated the two germline ends. CDR3 length: 17 residues. CDR3 amino acids: CASSIGIGGGYTGELFF. Written as DNA, the CDR3 is TGTGCCAGTAGTATTGGCATAGGGGGTGGATACACCGGGGAGCTGTTTTTT.

This clone was seen once. The chain is built from TRBV19 and TRBJ1-5; 9 bases map to TRBD1. V was clipped by 7 bases and J by 7 bases; unmatched bases: 11. The CDR3 loop spans 15 amino acids. Germline values: CDR1 LNHDA, CDR2 SQIVND (reference sequence). CDR3 region: CASIPGQGIGQPQHF. The CDR3 DNA sequence: TGTGCCAGTATTCCCGGACAGGGGATAGGGCAGCCCCAGCATTTT.

This sequence joins TRBV4-3 and TRBJ2-1; tentative D call: TRBD2 (6 bases). Trimming took off 0 bases at V and 9 bases at J, with 12 bases between the two ends. The CDR3 covers 14 residues. CDR1 and CDR2 (germline): LGHNA, YSLEER. The CDR3 loop is CASSQEEGRSEQFF. The CDR3 DNA sequence: TGCGCCAGCAGCCAAGAGGAGGGGCGGAGTGAGCAGTTCTTC.

This chain joins TRBV27 and TRBJ1-1; D may be TRBD1 (5 bases). The V end was cut by 5 bases, the J end by 5 bases, with 18 bases between. This CDR3 has 15 residues. CDR1 is MNHEY, CDR2 SMNVEV, per germline (reference sequence). The CDR3 loop reads CASSQPGKGRTEAFF. The CDR3 DNA follows: TGTGCCAGCAGTCAACCAGGGAAGGGGAGGACTGAAGCTTTCTTT.

The chain has TRBV4-1 and TRBJ2-4; D might be TRBD2 (5 bases). CDR1 is MGHRA, CDR2 YSYEKL, per germline. The CDR3 loop spans 14 amino acids. V lost 5 bases, J lost 6 bases, and 14 bases lay in between. The CDR3 reads CASSSAGVGNIQYF. CDR3 sequence (DNA): TGCGCCAGCAGCTCGGCGGGTGTTGGAAACATTCAGTACTTC.

This clone was observed a few times. The CDR3 sequence is CASSSLGDSSSSYNEQFF. The CDR3 DNA sequence: TGTGCCAGCAGCTCCTTGGGGGACTCCTCAAGCTCCTACAATGAGCAGTTCTTC. The rearrangement links TRBV11-3 to TRBJ2-1, with D possibly matching TRBD2 (6 bases). Germline V lookup: CDR1 SGHNT, CDR2 YENEEA. The V end was cut by 4 bases, the J end by 0 bases, with 19 bases between. The length of the CDR3 is 18 residues.

The chain links TRBV5-1 to TRBJ1-2; TRBD1 is a possible D gene (5 bases). Germline V CDR1 and CDR2: SGHRS, YFSETQ. V was cut by 0 bases and J by 2 bases, with 20 bases left in between. CDR3 length equals 18 residues. CDR3 DNA sequence: TGCGCCAGCAGCTTGGAGGGAAGGGGAAAGATAGAAAACTATGGCTACACCTTC. Translated, it gives CASSLEGRGKIENYGYTF.

The chain employs TRBV6-5 and TRBJ1-4, with 7 nucleotides matching TRBD1. The V gene end was trimmed by 0 bases and the J gene end by 8 bases; junction bases not matched to a gene: 6. The CDR3 has 15 residues. Germline CDR1 reads MNHEY; CDR2 reads SVGAGI. The CDR3 sequence: CASSYSRGLLEKLFF. The CDR3 DNA reads as TGTGCCAGCAGTTACTCGAGGGGGCTTCTGGAAAAACTGTTTTTT.

V and J are TRBV27 and TRBJ1-1; D not resolved. The CDR3 contains 17 residues. Deletions cut 3 bases from V and 1 base from J, with 18 bases between. Germline V lookup: CDR1 MNHEY, CDR2 SMNVEV (reference sequence). CDR3 amino acids: CASSFQLTPGANTEAFF. The CDR3 nucleotides are TGTGCCAGCAGTTTCCAACTAACCCCGGGAGCGAACACTGAAGCTTTCTTT.

The genes are TRBV5-1 and TRBJ1-2, with TRBD1 as a possible D gene (6 bases). The CDR3 runs 14 residues. Per the germline V gene, CDR1 is SGHRS and CDR2 is YFSETQ. Trimming took 2 bases from V and 4 from J, leaving 12 bases between them. The CDR3 DNA follows: TGCGCCAGCAGCTTTGAGGACAGCCTCTATGGCTACACCTTC. Protein sequence: CASSFEDSLYGYTF. Full variable domain (rest looked up from reference TRBV5-1 and TRBJ1-2): KAGVTQTPRYLIKTRGQQVTLSCSPISGHRSVSWYQQTPGQGLQFLFEYFSETQRNKGNFPGRFSGRQFSNSRSEMNVSTLELGDSALYLCASSFEDSLYGYTFGSGTRLTVV.

This clone was found once. The genes are TRBV7-2 and TRBJ1-6; 7 bases are shared with TRBD1. Losses at the gene ends were 5 bases for V and 5 bases for J; bases not matched to a gene: 3. Looked up from germline, CDR1 is SGHTA and CDR2 is FQGNSA. The CDR3 has 14 residues. This CDR3 is CASSRTGDNSPLHF. The CDR3, as DNA: TGTGCCAGCAGCCGGACAGGCGATAATTCACCCCTCCACTTT.

The V and J genes are TRBV10-3 and TRBJ2-1; D might be TRBD1 or TRBD2, each matching 6 bases. The germline V and J ends were trimmed by 8 bases and 7 bases, with 18 bases remaining between them. CDR3 size: 14 residues. Germline V gene lookup returns CDR1 ENHRY and CDR2 SYGVKD. Here the CDR3 reads CAIGDGSTGNEQFF. CDR3 DNA: TGTGCCATCGGGGACGGGAGTACAGGGAATGAGCAGTTCTTC.

This clone was seen once. The CDR3 reads CASRGDGENYGYTF. The CDR3 DNA reads TGTGCCAGCAGGGGGGACGGAGAGAACTATGGCTACACCTTC. This chain connects TRBV2 to TRBJ1-2; TRBD1 might be the D (5 bases). V was trimmed by 6 bases and J by 2 bases, leaving 13 bases between them. The CDR3 spans 14 residues. Germline values: CDR1 SNHLY, CDR2 FYNNEI.

In the case of this clone: One end of the junction fails to match germline, which may point to a read error. The rearrangement uses TRBV18 and TRBJ2-5; the match to TRBD2 covers 9 bases. Germline lookup yields CDR1 KGHSH and CDR2 LQKENI. The CDR3 has 17 amino acids. DNA of the CDR3: TGTGCCAGCTCACCACCGGGGCTAGCGGGGTTTCAAGGGACCCAGTACTTC. Its translation is CASSPPGLAGFQGTQYF. Combining the CDR3 with reference TRBV18 and TRBJ2-5 gives the whole variable domain NAGVMQNPRHLVRRRGQEARLRCSPMKGHSHVYWYRQLPEEGLKFMVYLQKENIIDESGMPKERFSAEFPKEGPSILRIQQVVRGDSAAYFCASSPPGLAGFQGTQYFGPGTRLLVL.

This rearrangement joins TRBV4-2 to TRBJ1-1; no definite D call. In germline, CDR1 is LGHNA, CDR2 YNFKEQ. The CDR3 consists of 14 residues. Trimming shortened V by 1 base and J by 4 bases, and 10 bases separated the two germline ends. The CDR3, as DNA: TGTGCCAGCAGCCAAGTGGGGTTCGGCACTGAAGCTTTCTTT. This codes for CASSQVGFGTEAFF.

This clone appeared once. V is TRBV28 and J is TRBJ2-1, with a weak D call TRBD1 (6 bases). Trimming took 6 bases from V and 1 from J, leaving 10 bases between them. CDR3 length: 14 amino acids. Germline CDR1 and CDR2: MDHEN and SYDVKM. The CDR3 DNA reads as TGTGCCAGCAGGTCCGGACAGTCCTACAATGAGCAGTTCTTC. Amino acids: CASRSGQSYNEQFF.